A selection of T cell receptor beta chains follows, all from one sample in a study of early T cells in non-severe SARS-CoV-2 infection. TCRdb analysed the 5' RACE reads with MiXCR anew, one entry per CDR3 protein. The table has tens of thousands of distinct CDR3 sequences, approximately 6% seen once. The sequencing input was whole blood. These receptors were collected from an adult who was a healthcare worker with PCR-confirmed SARS-CoV-2 infection or an uninfected control (not recorded which). The CDR3 runs from the conserved cysteine through the conserved F or W. The order of the fields is CDR3 length, V gene, J gene, D gene, clone size, CDR3 DNA, CDR3 protein. D genes are given only for firm matches. Not all rows give a size; the values are once, few, many and, for expanded clones, a class.

>13|TRBV27|TRBJ2-3|-|-
TGTGCCAGCAGTTTATCCCTCACAGATACGCAGTATTTT
CASSLSLTDTQYF
>15|TRBV6-2/TRBV6-3|TRBJ2-3|TRBD1|many
TGTGCCAGCAGTGATGGACAGGGGGCTACAGATACGCAGTATTTT
CASSDGQGATDTQYF
>16|TRBV27|TRBJ1-6|-|-
TGTGCCAGCAGTGCTCCCCGGGGAGGGAGTAATTCACCCCTCCACTTT
CASSAPRGGSNSPLHF
>16|TRBV7-2|TRBJ1-5|TRBD1|many
TGTGCCAGCAGCCCACACCGGGACAGGCAAAACCAGCCCCAGCATTTT
CASSPHRDRQNQPQHF
>14|TRBV7-2|TRBJ2-4|TRBD1|few
TGTGCCAGCAGCTTAGGACAGGGGGGGAACATTCAGTACTTC
CASSLGQGGNIQYF
>13|TRBV6-5|TRBJ2-5|-|many
TGTGCCACCGCCCTAGGGTACCAAGAGACCCAGTACTTC
CATALGYQETQYF
>15|TRBV6-1|TRBJ1-2|-|many
TGTGCCAGCAGTGAGGCAGGGGCGAACAACTATGGCTACACCTTC
CASSEAGANNYGYTF
>14|TRBV30|TRBJ1-5|-|-
TGTGCCTGGGCCGGCACAGATAGCAATCAGCCCCAGCATTTT
CAWAGTDSNQPQHF
>16|TRBV20-1|TRBJ1-2|-|many
TGCAGTGCTAGAACAGAGCGCTGGGGAAGAGACTATGGCTACACCTTC
CSARTERWGRDYGYTF
>14|TRBV27|TRBJ1-1|-|few
TGTGCCAGCAGTTGGACGGCAGGGGACCGCCAAGCTTTCTTT
CASSWTAGDRQAFF
>15|TRBV19|TRBJ2-7|-|few
TGTGCCAGTAGTATTACCGGGAGACATTTCTACGAGCAGTACTTC
CASSITGRHFYEQYF
>13|TRBV19|TRBJ2-1|TRBD2|-
TGTGACAGCGGGACTAGCGTATCCGGTGAGCAGTTCTTC
CDSGTSVSGEQFF
>13|TRBV25-1|TRBJ1-1|-|many
TGTGCCACCATGCAAGGCCGGAACACTGAAGCTTTCTTT
CATMQGRNTEAFF
>15|TRBV29-1|TRBJ2-3|TRBD2|many
TGCAGCGTCGGGGACGGAGGGCGGGGGTCAGATACGCAGTATTTT
CSVGDGGRGSDTQYF
>13|TRBV9|TRBJ1-2|-|-
TGTGCCAGCAGCGTAGTACATATCCGCGGCTACACCTTC
CASSVVHIRGYTF
>13|TRBV7-6|TRBJ2-5|TRBD1|few
TGTGCCAGCAGCTTAAGGGGGCGCGAGACCCAGTACTTC
CASSLRGRETQYF
>12|TRBV11-2|TRBJ2-4|-|many
TGTGCCAGCAGCTTCACAGGAAACATTCAGTACTTC
CASSFTGNIQYF
>15|TRBV6-5|TRBJ1-5|-|many
TGTGCCAGCAGTTACTCACGATGGGGCAATCAGCCCCAGCATTTT
CASSYSRWGNQPQHF
>13|TRBV2|TRBJ1-1|-|many
TGTGCCAGCAGAGTTCTCATGAACACTGAAGCTTTCTTT
CASRVLMNTEAFF
>10|TRBV11-2|TRBJ2-1|-|many
TGTGCCAGCAGCTTTGTCACGAAGTTCTTC
CASSFVTKFF
>14|TRBV7-2|TRBJ1-1|-|-
TGTGCCAGCAGCACACAAGGAGGCCAGGGTGAAGCTTTCTTT
CASSTQGGQGEAFF
>15|TRBV7-7|TRBJ2-1|-|many
TGTGCCAGCAGCCAGGGAGGCTATACATACAATGAGCAGTTCTTC
CASSQGGYTYNEQFF
>21|TRBV6-5|TRBJ2-2|-|few
TGTGCCAGCAGTTACTCGAAGGTTCTCGGGACTCCCAGGAGAAGAACCGGGGAGCTGTTTTTT
CASSYSKVLGTPRRRTGELFF
>14|TRBV20-1|TRBJ2-1|TRBD2|-
TGCAGTGCCTATACTAGCGGGAGGGTAAATGAGCAGTTCTTC
CSAYTSGRVNEQFF
>16|TRBV7-9|TRBJ2-7|TRBD2|many
TGTGCCAGCAGCTCAACCAGCGGGAGGGCAACCTACGAGCAGTACTTC
CASSSTSGRATYEQYF
>13|TRBV27|TRBJ1-5|-|many
TGTGCCAGCAGTTTAGCGGGACATCAGCCCCAGCATTTT
CASSLAGHQPQHF
>16|TRBV2|TRBJ2-5|TRBD1|many
TGTGCCAGCGGTTTGCCCGAGGACAGGGGAGGAGAGACCCAGTACTTC
CASGLPEDRGGETQYF
>16|TRBV11-2|TRBJ2-1|TRBD2|many
TGTGCCAGCAGCGTAAAGATGGGACTAGCGGGGCCTGGACAGTTCTTC
CASSVKMGLAGPGQFF
>16|TRBV27|TRBJ2-3|TRBD2|-
TGTGCCAGCAGGCCTACAGGACTAGCGGCCACAGATACGCAGTATTTT
CASRPTGLAATDTQYF
>15|TRBV5-5|TRBJ1-6|TRBD1|many
TGTGCCAGCAGCTTAAGGGACAGGGGAAATTCACCCCTCCACTTT
CASSLRDRGNSPLHF
>15|TRBV29-1|TRBJ1-5|-|many
TGCAGCGTTACAGGTCCCGGGGGGAGCGGGCAGCCCCAGCATTTT
CSVTGPGGSGQPQHF
>15|TRBV28|TRBJ2-2|-|-
TGTGCCAGCAGTTTTACCCCCGGCGGTGCCGGGGAGCTGTTTTTT
CASSFTPGGAGELFF
>17|TRBV11-2|TRBJ2-5|TRBD2|many
TGTGCCAGCAGCTCTAGTGTGCGAGCGGGAGGGAAAGAGACCCAGTACTTC
CASSSSVRAGGKETQYF
>14|TRBV9|TRBJ2-1|TRBD2|many
TGTGCCAGCAGCCCGGGACTAGCTTCCGATGAGCAGTTCTTC
CASSPGLASDEQFF
>20|TRBV14|TRBJ2-3|TRBD2|-
TGTGCCAGCAGCCAAATCCTGGGACTAGCGGGGGGTCTTAGCACAGATACGCAGTATTTT
CASSQILGLAGGLSTDTQYF
>15|TRBV5-6|TRBJ2-3|TRBD1|-
TGTGCCAGCAGCTTGACAGGGGGAGCCCCAGATACGCAGTATTTT
CASSLTGGAPDTQYF
>16|TRBV5-1|TRBJ2-3|TRBD2|many
TGCGCCAGCAGCTTGGGAGCGGGGAGGGGAACAGATACGCAGTATTTT
CASSLGAGRGTDTQYF
>14|TRBV12-3/TRBV12-4|TRBJ1-1|-|many
TGTGCCAGCAGTTCACAGGGAGTCCGAACTGAAGCTTTCTTT
CASSSQGVRTEAFF
>14|TRBV5-1|TRBJ2-2|-|-
TGCGCCAGCAGCGCCCGACAACCCGGAGGGGAGCTGTTTTTT
CASSARQPGGELFF
>16|TRBV7-9|TRBJ2-1|-|many
TGTGCCAGCAGCTTAGGGAGCGGGTGGAGTGGAAATGAGCAGTTCTTC
CASSLGSGWSGNEQFF
>15|TRBV21-1|TRBJ2-3|-|few
TGTGCCAGCAGCAGGCTAGCGGGAGATGGAGATACGCAGTATTTT
CASSRLAGDGDTQYF
>17|TRBV6-5|TRBJ2-1|TRBD2|many
TGTGCCAGCAACGAGCACACAAGCGGGAGCGGGGGGAATGAGCAGTTCTTC
CASNEHTSGSGGNEQFF
>14|TRBV29-1|TRBJ1-2|-|-
TGCAGCGTCCCAAAGGTGGGGGCTACTTATGGCTACACCTTC
CSVPKVGATYGYTF
>18|TRBV4-3|TRBJ2-2|TRBD2|many
TGCGCCAGCAGCTGGCGACTAGCGGGCCTGTCGAACACCGGGGAGCTGTTTTTT
CASSWRLAGLSNTGELFF
>12|TRBV2|TRBJ2-2|-|few
TGTGCCAGCACATACGGGGCCGGGGAGCTGTTTTTT
CASTYGAGELFF
>13|TRBV7-9|TRBJ2-5|-|many
TGTGCCAGCAGTCACAAGGGCCCAGAGACCCAGTACTTC
CASSHKGPETQYF